This passage covers 10 T cell receptor beta chains from one sample sequenced in a study of T cell clonality in common variable immunodeficiency. Study conclusions and caveats: Common variable immunodeficiency TCR beta sequences reportedly had fewer deletions and N-nucleotide insertions.

The repertoire was sequenced with immunoSEQ multiplex PCR; TCRdb's copy has only in-frame clones and lacks some. This sample carries roughly 16,000 clones and no singletons, and roughly an eighth goes to the top ten. Which antigens these TCRs recognize remains unknown. The sequenced sample was peripheral blood mononuclear cells. These receptors were collected from a human donor with common variable immunodeficiency.

In this sample, this clone turned up many times. The read ends 3 residues early relative to the CDR3; the germline J gene fills the gap. V is TRBV18 and J is TRBJ2-4; the match to TRBD2 covers 8 bases. The length of the CDR3 is 13 residues. The germline V gene has CDR1 KGHSH and CDR2 LQKENI. V lost 2 bases to trimming and J lost 7 bases; unmatched junction nucleotides: 1. The covered CDR3 bases are TGTGCCAGCTCACCATGGACTAGCAACATT. Residues: CASSPWTSNI. The CDR3, in full, reads CASSPWTSNIQYF.

In the case of this clone: Read sequence stops 3 residues before the CDR3 end, and the germline J gene provides the missing end. The chain is built from TRBV2 and TRBJ2-5, with 7 bases aligning to TRBD2. The CDR3 contains 15 residues. The J segment lost 3 bases and the V segment lost 6 bases, leaving 10 bases of the junction unmatched. CDR1 and CDR2 from the germline V gene are SNHLY and FYNNEI. This CDR3 is CASRGLASGKETQYF. Partial CDR3 DNA: TGTGCCAGCAGGGGACTGGCTAGCGGCAAAGAGACC. The variable domain in full, completed from reference TRBV2 and TRBJ2-5, reads EPEVTQTPSHQVTQMGQEVILRCVPISNHLYFYWYRQILGQKVEFLVSFYNNEISEKSEIFDDQFSVERPDGSNFTLKIRSTKLEDSAMYFCASRGLASGKETQYFGPGTRLLVL.

This clone was seen only a few times. The read terminates 3 residues before the CDR3 end, so the remaining end is supplied by the germline J gene. J is TRBJ2-7 and V is TRBV5-1; possible D gene TRBD1, 6 bases. The length of the CDR3 is 17 residues. Germline V gene data show CDR1 as SGHRS and CDR2 as YFSETQ. The V end was cut by 5 bases, the J end by 2 bases, with 23 bases between. CDR3 DNA, as far as it was read: TGCGCCAGCAGAAAGAGTCTGCCAATGGACAGCGCCTACGAG. Its translation is CASRKSLPMDSAYE. The complete CDR3 reads CASRKSLPMDSAYEQYF.

There are a few counts of this clone. The part of the CDR3 DNA that was read is TGTGCCTGGAGACCCGTGGGCAGGGGAGGTGATCAGCCC. It translates to CAWRPVGRGGDQP. The whole CDR3 protein is CAWRPVGRGGDQPQHF. The chain couples TRBV30 to TRBJ1-5; tentative D call: TRBD1 (6 bases). The CDR3 end lies 3 residues beyond the end of the read and is filled in from the germline J gene. V lost 3 bases and J lost 5, with 20 bases in between. Per germline, CDR1 GTSNPN and CDR2 SVGIG (reference sequence). The CDR3 runs to 16 residues.

This clone was seen more than once but under ten times. The CDR3 is cut off 3 residues early in the read; its end comes from the germline J gene. The chain is built from TRBV2 and TRBJ2-7; D unclear. There are 14 residues in the CDR3. Germline CDR1 SNHLY, CDR2 FYNNEI. The V end was cut by 8 bases, the J end by 4 bases, with 18 bases between. CDR3: CASASTGETYEQYF. Incomplete CDR3 DNA: TGTGCCAGCGCGAGCACTGGTGAAACTTACGAG.

A word on this clone: The read terminates 3 residues ahead of where the CDR3 ends, so the germline J gene completes it. This chain joins TRBV7-8 and TRBJ2-3, with D perhaps matching TRBD2 (5 bases). CDR3 length: 17 residues. The ends were cut back, 1 base at V and 1 base at J, with 15 bases in the middle. From germline, CDR1 is SGHVS and CDR2 FQNEAQ. The sequenced part of the CDR3 DNA is TGTGCCAGCAGCTTAGTTCCGGGGTCAATAGGCACAGATACG. This sequence encodes CASSLVPGSIGTDT. The CDR3 in its entirety is CASSLVPGSIGTDTQYF.

This clone was detected a few times. The CDR3 protein is CASSINRQGGQPQHF. CDR3 DNA, as far as it was read: TGTGCCAGTAGTATTAACCGACAGGGCGGGCAGCCC. The chain couples TRBV19 to TRBJ1-5; 7 nucleotides align to TRBD1. Read data end 3 residues before the CDR3 end; the end is taken from the germline J gene. The ends lost 3 bases at V and 7 bases at J; junction bases unmatched: 9. CDR3 length: 15 amino acids. In germline, CDR1 is LNHDA, CDR2 SQIVND (reference sequence).

This clone was observed many times. The read gets to within 3 residues of the CDR3 end, and the germline J gene fills in the rest. This chain uses TRBV10-3 with TRBJ1-1; 8 bases align to TRBD1. This CDR3 has 12 amino acids. Germline V gives CDR1 ENHRY, CDR2 SYGVKD. The DNA read from the CDR3 is TGTGCCTCGGCGGGCGGACAGGGCGAT. It encodes CASAGGQGD. The entire CDR3 reads CASAGGQGDAFF.

This clone was recorded many times. The read ends 3 residues early relative to the CDR3; the germline J gene fills the gap. The chain carries TRBV23-1 and TRBJ1-5; no clear D gene. TRBV23-1 is marked as an open reading frame, function uncertain. This CDR3 is built from 15 residues. Trimming took 0 bases from V and 9 from J, leaving 15 bases between them. Partial CDR3 DNA: TGCGCCAGCAGTCAATCCCGGGGAGGCAGCTGGCCC. It is translated as CASSQSRGGSWP. The entire CDR3 sequence reads CASSQSRGGSWPQHF.

This clone was found many times. The CDR3 extends 3 residues past the end of the read, so its final part is completed from the germline J gene. This rearrangement joins TRBV4-2 to TRBJ2-3, with 10 bases fitting TRBD2. The junction had 8 bases not matched to a gene; V was cut back by 3 bases and J by 2 bases. Germline CDR1 LGHNA, CDR2 YNFKEQ. The CDR3 is made up of 17 amino acids. The CDR3 protein is CASSQAPSGGSTDTQYF. The part of the CDR3 DNA that was read is TGTGCCAGCAGCCAGGCCCCTAGCGGGGGCTCCACAGATACG.